What follows are 8 T cell receptor beta chains derived from one specimen sequenced in a study of CD8 T cells in ankylosing spondylitis (dated by TCRdb to 2016 to 2017). The method behind the library was 5' RACE. TCRdb shows the sequencer as Illumina HiSeq 2500. TCRdb reran the public reads through fastp at Q25 and MiXCR, keeping productive beta chains. Every entry covers one CDR3 protein and lists the most common genes and DNA from its rows. The sample data list 200,000 to 300,000 distinct CDR3 sequences, and roughly 32% of these were observed just once. Clones ranked in the top ten supply approximately 4.6% of the sample. The sample comprised blood, either unsorted or a sorted T cell fraction (not recorded which). These receptor sequences come from a male donor with ankylosing spondylitis or in good health (not recorded which).

This rearrangement joins TRBV7-2 to TRBJ2-1, with D perhaps TRBD1 (5 bases). The CDR3 is made up of 13 amino acids. Germline CDR1 is SGHTA and CDR2 is FQGNSA. Trimming shortened V by 2 bases and J by 6 bases, and 8 bases separated the two germline ends. The CDR3: CASSLSRANEQFF. CDR3 bases: TGTGCCAGCAGCTTAAGCAGGGCCAATGAGCAGTTCTTC. Full variable domain (missing parts from reference TRBV7-2 and TRBJ2-1): GAGVSQSPSNKVTEKGKDVELRCDPISGHTALYWYRQSLGQGLEFLIYFQGNSAPDKSGLPSDRFSAERTGGSVSTLTIQRTQQEDSAVYLCASSLSRANEQFFGPGTRLTVL.

The chain uses TRBV5-1 and TRBJ1-4, with 9 positions matching TRBD1. Germline CDR1 is SGHRS and CDR2 is YFSETQ. This CDR3 region has 16 residues. V trimming: 3 bases; J trimming: 7 bases; junction bases outside the gene matches: 10. The CDR3 nucleotides read TGCGCCAGCAGCTCCCACTTTGACAGGGGGATTGAAAAACTGTTTTTT. Residues: CASSSHFDRGIEKLFF.

This clonotype was picked up one time. The V call is TRBV20-1, the J call TRBJ2-5; possibly TRBD1 for D (6 bases). Trimming removed 5 bases at V and 4 bases at J, with 17 bases between. From germline, CDR1 is DFQATT and CDR2 SNEGSKA (reference sequence). The CDR3 runs to 14 residues. Written as DNA, the CDR3 is TGCAGTGCTCCGAAGGGACAACGTACAGAGACCCAGTACTTC. Protein: CSAPKGQRTETQYF.

V usage is TRBV29-1 and J usage is TRBJ2-2; D call uncertain. The germline V gene encodes CDR1 SQVTM and CDR2 ANQGSEA. The V end lost 4 bases, the J end lost 4 bases, and 4 bases lay between the germline ends. This CDR3 spans 11 amino acids. The CDR3 loop reads CSVGTTGELFF. In DNA, the CDR3 is TGCAGCGTTGGCACCACCGGGGAGCTGTTTTTT.

This clonotype was found a few times. The rearrangement links TRBV4-2 to TRBJ1-2; tentatively, D is TRBD1 (5 bases). The germline V gene has CDR1 LGHNA and CDR2 YNFKEQ. This CDR3 spans 16 amino acids. V dropped 6 bases and J dropped 4 bases, with 21 bases sitting between them. The CDR3 bases are TGTGCCAGCAGGCTCTACGGGGGAACGAACCTCTATGGCTACACCTTC. Translating gives CASRLYGGTNLYGYTF.

The chain recombines TRBV6-2 or TRBV6-3 with TRBJ2-3, with TRBD2 matching over 12 bases. This CDR3 has 16 amino acids. Germline V gives CDR1 MNHEY, CDR2 SVGEGT. V shed 7 bases, J shed 2 bases, and the junction held 7 bases outside the gene matches. CDR3 sequence: CASTDGLAGTTDTQYF. Here the CDR3 DNA reads TGTGCCAGCACCGACGGACTAGCGGGGACCACAGATACGCAGTATTTT.

The chain joins TRBV5-1 to TRBJ1-5; D call uncertain. The V gene lost 0 bases and the J gene lost 3 bases, with 10 bases spanning the gap. Looked up from germline, CDR1 is SGHRS and CDR2 is YFSETQ. The CDR3 has 15 amino acids. CDR3 protein: CASSLVPGYNQPQHF. The CDR3, as DNA: TGCGCCAGCAGCTTGGTACCCGGGTACAATCAGCCCCAGCATTTT.

This clonotype was counted ten times or more. This sequence joins TRBV20-1 and TRBJ2-3, with TRBD2 matching 10 bases. The germline V gene encodes CDR1 DFQATT and CDR2 SNEGSKA (reference sequence). The CDR3 has 16 residues. Trimming took 5 bases from V and 2 from J; bases not matched to a gene: 10. The CDR3 here is CSAATGLASITDTQYF. The CDR3, as DNA: TGCAGTGCTGCGACGGGACTAGCGAGCATCACAGATACGCAGTATTTT.